This TCR beta chain appears in the sequencing data of a study of B cell selection in AIRE deficiency. Regulatory T cells were sorted as CD4+CD25hiCD127low/negative. As to this clone: The sample has other DNA sequences that encode this CDR3 too.

There are 14 residues in the CDR3. The V and J ends lost 4 bases and 1 base respectively, with 11 bases between them. From germline, CDR1 is SGHNT and CDR2 YYREEE (reference sequence). Using immunoSEQ multiplex PCR, the repertoire was profiled, and TCRdb retains in-frame clones only, with some absent. The table lists tens of thousands of clones, 85% to 95% of them singletons. The genes are TRBV5-4 and TRBJ1-1; D gene unclear. Sequenced sample: CD4+CD25+ Tregs sorted from PBMCs. The clonotype comes from a human donor in good health. CDR3 in DNA: TGTGCCAGCAGCCGTGCGGTGGGGAACACTGAAGCTTTCTTT. Its protein product is CASSRAVGNTEAFF.